One sample yielded the 26 T cell receptor beta chains listed below, sequenced in a study of cytomegalovirus exposure and HLA in healthy donors. PCR primers comprised 60 Vbeta and 13 Jbeta primers. Produced via immunoSEQ multiplex PCR; TCRdb's table is partial and in-frame only. The sample includes under 200,000 clones, around 80% of them seen just once. The sample comprised PBMCs. The receptors were gathered from a man under 40 in good health and CMV-seronegative.

The gene calls are TRBV2 and TRBJ2-3, with a weak D call TRBD2 (5 bases). Trimming took off 4 bases at V and 1 base at J, with 15 bases between the two ends. CDR1 and CDR2 (germline): SNHLY, FYNNEI. The CDR3 is 16 amino acids. The CDR3 is CASSVLGESGTDTQYF. CDR3 coding DNA: TGTGCCAGCAGTGTCCTCGGGGAGTCGGGCACAGATACGCAGTATTTT.

The chain joins TRBV28 to TRBJ1-5, with a possible D match to TRBD1 (5 bases). V gave up 2 bases and J gave up 2 bases, with 10 bases separating them. This CDR3 has 15 amino acids. Germline CDR1 MDHEN, CDR2 SYDVKM. Here the CDR3 DNA reads TGTGCCAGCAGTTTACCTCGACAGCGCAATCAGCCCCAGCATTTT. Protein sequence: CASSLPRQRNQPQHF. The full variable domain, in which reference TRBV28 and TRBJ1-5 provide the parts outside the CDR3, is DVKVTQSSRYLVKRTGEKVFLECVQDMDHENMFWYRQDPGLGLRLIYFSYDVKMKEKGDIPEGYSVSREKKERFSLILESASTNQTSMYLCASSLPRQRNQPQHFGDGTRLSIL.

The chain carries TRBV6-5 and TRBJ2-7, with D perhaps matching TRBD2 (5 bases). V was shortened by 6 bases and J by 9 bases, with 18 bases between the two germline ends. Germline V CDR1 and CDR2: MNHEY, SVGAGI. This CDR3 has 13 amino acids. The CDR3 DNA is TGTGCCAGCAGCCCATCCGGGGATCGGGTGCAGTACTTC. Its protein is CASSPSGDRVQYF.

The chain uses TRBV10-1 and TRBJ2-7, with D perhaps matching TRBD2 (6 bases). Germline CDR1 WNHNN, CDR2 SYGVQD (reference sequence). The CDR3 spans 17 residues. Trimming took 0 bases from V and 2 from J, leaving 17 bases between them. CDR3 nucleotides: TGCGCCAGCAGTGAGTCGGAGGGCCTAAAATCGACCTACGAGCAGTACTTC. This sequence encodes CASSESEGLKSTYEQYF.

Here the CDR3 DNA reads TGTGCCAGCAGTTTCCGCGGGACTGCTTCCTACGAGCAGTACTTC. Protein sequence: CASSFRGTASYEQYF. The rearrangement links TRBV28 to TRBJ2-7; D perhaps matches TRBD2 (6 bases). Germline V gene sequence: CDR1 MDHEN, CDR2 SYDVKM. This CDR3 has 15 residues. Trimming left V 3 bases short and J 1 base short, with 13 bases between. The whole variable domain, remainder taken from reference TRBV28 and TRBJ2-7, is DVKVTQSSRYLVKRTGEKVFLECVQDMDHENMFWYRQDPGLGLRLIYFSYDVKMKEKGDIPEGYSVSREKKERFSLILESASTNQTSMYLCASSFRGTASYEQYFGPGTRLTVT.

V is TRBV10-1 and J is TRBJ2-7; 7 bases line up with TRBD1. Germline CDR1 and CDR2: WNHNN and SYGVQD (reference sequence). The CDR3 consists of 14 residues. Trimming cost V 2 bases and J 4 bases; bases outside gene matches: 5. This CDR3 is CASSEGGQPYEQYF. Here the CDR3 DNA reads TGCGCCAGCAGTGAGGGGGGACAGCCTTACGAGCAGTACTTC.

The V call is TRBV7-9, the J call TRBJ2-6, with TRBD2 as a possible D gene (6 bases). V gave up 3 bases and J gave up 0 bases, with 9 bases separating them. Germline lookup yields CDR1 SEHNR and CDR2 FQNEAQ (reference sequence). The CDR3 is 16 amino acids. The CDR3 sequence is CASSLRGGSGANVLTF. CDR3 DNA sequence: TGTGCCAGCAGCTTGCGGGGAGGCTCTGGGGCCAACGTCCTGACTTTC.

V is TRBV29-1 and J is TRBJ2-5, with 13 bases identical to TRBD2. TRBJ2-7 matches the DNA end more closely, so the J call is doubtful. CDR1 is SQVTM and CDR2 is ANQGSEA in the germline V gene. The CDR3 totals 19 residues. The CDR3 nucleotides read TGCAGCGTTGAAGGTTTAAGGGCCTCCGGGACTAGCGGGGCCTACGAGCAGTACTTC. It specifies CSVEGLRASGTSGAYEQYF.

This chain connects TRBV7-9 to TRBJ1-6; 8 nucleotides agree with TRBD1. With 5 bases clipped from V and 1 base from J, the junction kept 10 bases outside the gene matches. In germline, CDR1 is SEHNR, CDR2 FQNEAQ (reference sequence). CDR3 length equals 18 residues. CDR3 nucleotides: TGTGCCAGCAGCCATCTTCGGACAGGGACATCCTATAATTCACCCCTCCACTTT. This sequence encodes CASSHLRTGTSYNSPLHF.

This clone was detected a few times. This chain joins TRBV5-4 and TRBJ1-1, with 7 nucleotides matching TRBD1. J was trimmed by 3 bases and V by 4 bases; bases with no gene match: 6. There are 14 residues in the CDR3. CDR1 SGHNT and CDR2 YYREEE come from the germline V gene (reference sequence). CDR3 DNA: TGTGCCAGCAGCGACAGGGTTTCGTACACTGAAGCTTTCTTT. The encoded protein is CASSDRVSYTEAFF.

The chain carries TRBV4-1 and TRBJ1-2; D is uncertain. Germline-derived CDR1 and CDR2 are MGHRA and YSYEKL. This CDR3 is built from 14 residues. Trimming shortened V by 1 base and J by 10 bases, and 16 bases separated the two germline ends. The CDR3 spells CASSQGDNYGDYTF. DNA for the CDR3: TGCGCCAGCAGCCAAGGCGATAACTATGGTGACTACACCTTC.

The chain is built from TRBV19 and TRBJ2-7; 9 bases fit TRBD1. J lost 4 bases, V lost 8 bases, and 6 bases had no gene match. Germline loops: CDR1 LNHDA, CDR2 SQIVND (reference sequence). The CDR3 is 13 amino acids. As DNA, the CDR3 is TGTGCCAGTGGGACAGGGATAATGTACGAGCAGTACTTC. Translation: CASGTGIMYEQYF.

J is TRBJ2-7 and V is TRBV28; D gene ambiguous. This CDR3 contains 13 residues. V was pared by 4 bases and J by 0 bases, with 7 bases between. Germline values: CDR1 MDHEN, CDR2 SYDVKM. The CDR3 here is CASSSPSSYEQYF. CDR3 bases: TGTGCCAGCAGTTCCCCCAGCTCCTACGAGCAGTACTTC. The full variable domain, its missing parts supplied by reference TRBV28 and TRBJ2-7, is DVKVTQSSRYLVKRTGEKVFLECVQDMDHENMFWYRQDPGLGLRLIYFSYDVKMKEKGDIPEGYSVSREKKERFSLILESASTNQTSMYLCASSSPSSYEQYFGPGTRLTVT.

The chain couples TRBV7-9 to TRBJ1-2, with unresolved D. The germline gives CDR1 SEHNR, CDR2 FQNEAQ (reference sequence). Trimming removed 5 bases from V and 8 bases from J, with 12 bases in between. This CDR3 is 12 amino acids long. CDR3 in DNA: TGTGCCAGCAGCGGAGGACGGTGGGGCTACACCTTC. The encoded protein is CASSGGRWGYTF.

The chain couples TRBV28 to TRBJ2-1; possible D gene TRBD2, 5 bases. The CDR3 has 15 residues. V was clipped by 1 base and J by 7 bases, with 14 bases between them. Germline CDR1 reads MDHEN; CDR2 reads SYDVKM. CDR3 nucleotides: TGTGCCAGCAGTTTATTTCGTCTAGCACTGAATGAGCAGTTCTTC. This sequence encodes CASSLFRLALNEQFF.

This rearrangement joins TRBV2 to TRBJ1-2; 8 bases map to TRBD1. Trimming at V came to 4 bases and at J to 8 bases, leaving 12 bases not matched to a gene. CDR1 and CDR2 from the germline V gene are SNHLY and FYNNEI. The CDR3 has 15 residues. The CDR3 spells CASSGATGDFGGYTF. In DNA form, the CDR3 reads TGTGCCAGCAGTGGAGCGACAGGGGACTTCGGGGGCTACACCTTC.

The rearrangement links TRBV7-9 to TRBJ1-5; D is possibly TRBD1 (5 bases). The CDR3 length is 15 residues. With 5 bases removed from V and 11 bases from J, the gap between germline ends came to 22 bases. Germline V gene data show CDR1 as SEHNR and CDR2 as FQNEAQ (reference sequence). The CDR3 loop is CASSLAAGPSQAQHF. The CDR3, as DNA: TGTGCCAGCAGCCTCGCTGCGGGACCCTCGCAAGCCCAGCATTTT.

This chain's CDR3 is CASSHPGEVTEAFF. The CDR3 DNA is TGCGCCAGCAGCCACCCGGGGGAGGTCACTGAAGCTTTCTTT. This sequence joins TRBV4-1 and TRBJ1-1, with a possible D match to TRBD1 (5 bases). CDR3 size: 14 residues. Germline lookup yields CDR1 MGHRA and CDR2 YSYEKL. V lost 3 bases and J 4 bases, leaving 12 bases between the germline ends.

This clone has a single count. The rearrangement joins TRBV5-1 to TRBJ2-7, with D possibly matching TRBD2 (5 bases). V shed 4 bases and J shed 5 bases, with 19 bases lying between them. In germline, CDR1 is SGHRS, CDR2 YFSETQ. This CDR3 comprises 15 residues. CDR3 residues: CASSPNRGPRDEQYF. CDR3 DNA: TGCGCCAGCAGCCCAAACAGAGGGCCAAGGGACGAGCAGTACTTC.

DNA for the CDR3: TGTGCCATCAGTGAGTCGGCGGGAGAGGGCCAGTACTTC. This gives the protein CAISESAGEGQYF. V usage is TRBV10-3 and J usage is TRBJ2-5; 7 bases are shared with TRBD2. With 0 bases clipped from V and 10 bases from J, the junction kept 5 bases outside the gene matches. Looked up from germline, CDR1 is ENHRY and CDR2 is SYGVKD. This CDR3 spans 13 amino acids.

This clone has a handful of counts. The rearrangement joins TRBV6-5 to TRBJ2-7; weak D call: TRBD1 (6 bases). The germline CDR1 and CDR2 sequences are MNHEY and SVGAGI. V lost 6 bases and J 7 bases, leaving 13 bases between the germline ends. CDR3 length: 12 residues. Written as DNA, the CDR3 is TGTGCCAGCAGGGGTTACAGGGTTGAGCAGTACTTC. It encodes CASRGYRVEQYF.

V is TRBV7-9 and J is TRBJ2-6; D call uncertain. The CDR3 consists of 13 residues. The V and J ends lost 4 bases and 2 bases respectively, with 3 bases between them. CDR1 and CDR2 from the germline V gene are SEHNR and FQNEAQ (reference sequence). The CDR3, as DNA: TGTGCCAGCAGCTCCGCTGGGGCCAACGTCCTGACTTTC. The encoded protein is CASSSAGANVLTF.

The J gene is TRBJ1-5, the V gene TRBV28, with 7 bases lining up with TRBD1. V trimming: 0 bases; J trimming: 7 bases; junction bases outside the gene matches: 9. CDR1 is MDHEN and CDR2 is SYDVKM in the germline V gene. The CDR3 is 16 amino acids. Here the CDR3 reads CASSLWRQGSLQPQHF. The CDR3 DNA reads TGTGCCAGCAGTTTATGGCGACAGGGATCGCTCCAGCCCCAGCATTTT.

The gene calls are TRBV5-4 and TRBJ2-7; 8 bases line up with TRBD1. V dropped 4 bases and J dropped 0; count of bases not matched to a gene: 3. The germline gives CDR1 SGHNT, CDR2 YYREEE (reference sequence). The CDR3 is 14 residues long. The CDR3 DNA is TGTGCCAGCAGCGGGACAGGTTCCTCCTACGAGCAGTACTTC. This translates into CASSGTGSSYEQYF.

This clone came up once. The CDR3 DNA follows: TGTGCCAGCAGTTTATATAGGGGTGGTAACTATGGCTACACCTTC. Translating it yields CASSLYRGGNYGYTF. V usage is TRBV28 and J usage is TRBJ1-2, with D possibly TRBD1 on 5 matching bases. The CDR3 contains 15 residues. Per germline, CDR1 MDHEN and CDR2 SYDVKM. V lost 1 base to trimming and J lost 1 base, with 10 bases between them.

This clone has only one observation. The rearrangement links TRBV11-1 to TRBJ1-1; possible D gene TRBD1, 5 bases. Trimming cost V 5 bases and J 3 bases, with 22 bases left between them. The CDR3 runs 17 residues. The germline gives CDR1 SGHAT, CDR2 FQDESV (reference sequence). The CDR3 protein is CASSPRGGRTRDTEAFF. As DNA, the CDR3 is TGTGCCAGCAGCCCCCGGGGGGGTCGGACCCGGGACACTGAAGCTTTCTTT.